This T cell receptor beta chain was documented in a study of T cell repertoires in cytomegalovirus infection (dated 2019 in TCRdb). At the level of the whole study: Donor HLA type was relevant to the analysis, because carriage of CMV infection together with the matching HLA type was indicated by public TCR beta signatures. What the work shows at the level of the full study, not this receptor alone: In both this cohort and an independent roughly 350-donor cohort, the cumulative frequency of public TCR beta family members distinguished carriers of CMV infection plus the relevant HLA type. In the ex vivo response, HLA-C-restricted CMV-specific TCR beta clonotypes were dominant, and in two of eight donors the single most frequent clonotype came from this HLA-C-restricted group.

TCRdb lists the instrument as Illumina HiSeq 1500. Clones were called with MiXCR by TCRdb after fastp trimmed the public reads at Q25, and only in-frame beta chains were retained. Each record represents a unique CDR3 protein, reported with the most common genes and DNA among its rows. Within this sample are 300,000 to 400,000 distinct CDR3 sequences, with 15% to 20% of them counted one time only. The ten top clones hold around 8.6% of the sample. In the case of this clonotype: Its antigen is not yet known. No base quality information exists; no much larger clone differs at one position.

Trimming at the junction amounts to 5 bases on V and 7 bases on J, and the germline ends lie 18 bases apart. Reading the germline V gene (reference sequence) gives CDR1 MNHNY and CDR2 SVGAGI. The CDR3, from cysteine to phenylalanine, totals 14 residues. This entry keeps only the CDR3 DNA: 42 bases, framed from base 1. This chain joins TRBV6-6 to TRBJ2-7; the D gene assignment is ambiguous. This sequence originates from a human donor in good health (CMV status not recorded). Some clones in this sample may be carry-over from other donors' samples. Specimen: PBMCs. In nucleotides, the sequence is TGTGCCAGCAGTACCGAAGGCCCGCCCGGGGAGCAGTACTTC. Its translation reads: CASSTEGPPGEQYF.